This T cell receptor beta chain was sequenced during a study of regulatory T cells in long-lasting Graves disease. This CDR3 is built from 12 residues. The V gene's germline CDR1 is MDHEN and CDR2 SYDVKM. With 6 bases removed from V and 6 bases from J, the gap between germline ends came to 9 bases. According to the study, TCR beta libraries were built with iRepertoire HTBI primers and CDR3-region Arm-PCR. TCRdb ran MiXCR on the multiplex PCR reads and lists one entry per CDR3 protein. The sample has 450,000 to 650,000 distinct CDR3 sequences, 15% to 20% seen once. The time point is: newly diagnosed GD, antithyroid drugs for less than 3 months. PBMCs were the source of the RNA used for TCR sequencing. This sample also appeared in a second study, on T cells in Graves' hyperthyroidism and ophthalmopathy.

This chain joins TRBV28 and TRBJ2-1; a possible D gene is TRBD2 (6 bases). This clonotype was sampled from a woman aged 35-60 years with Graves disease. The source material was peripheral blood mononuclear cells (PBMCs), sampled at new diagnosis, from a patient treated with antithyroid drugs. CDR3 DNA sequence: TGTGCCAGCAGCAGGACTACCAATGAGCAGTTCTTC. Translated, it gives CASSRTTNEQFF.